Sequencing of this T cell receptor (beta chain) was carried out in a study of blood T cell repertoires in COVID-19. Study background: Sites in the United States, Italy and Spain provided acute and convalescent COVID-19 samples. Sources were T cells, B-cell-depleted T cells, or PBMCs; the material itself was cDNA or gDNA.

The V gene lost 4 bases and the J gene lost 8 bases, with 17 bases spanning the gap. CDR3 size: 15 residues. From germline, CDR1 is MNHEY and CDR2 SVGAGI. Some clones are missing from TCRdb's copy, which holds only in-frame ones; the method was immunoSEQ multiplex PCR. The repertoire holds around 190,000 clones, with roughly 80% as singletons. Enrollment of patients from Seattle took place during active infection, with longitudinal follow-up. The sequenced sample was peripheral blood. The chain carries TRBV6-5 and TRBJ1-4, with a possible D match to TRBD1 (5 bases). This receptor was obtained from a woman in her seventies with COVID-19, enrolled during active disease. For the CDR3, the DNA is TGTGCCAGCAGTTCGTCAGGGTCCCGGGAGGAAAAACTGTTTTTT. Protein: CASSSSGSREEKLFF.